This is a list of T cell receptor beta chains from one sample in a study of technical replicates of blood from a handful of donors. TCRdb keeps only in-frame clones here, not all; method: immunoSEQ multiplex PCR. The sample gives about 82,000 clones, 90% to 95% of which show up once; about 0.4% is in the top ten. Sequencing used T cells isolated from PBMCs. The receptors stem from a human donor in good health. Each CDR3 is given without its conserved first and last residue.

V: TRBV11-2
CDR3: ASSSASTNEQF

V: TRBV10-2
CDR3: ASSEGLAGGGGYEQY

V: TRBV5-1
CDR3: ASSLDVSGYT

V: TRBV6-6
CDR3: ASSSPDRGTAYEQY

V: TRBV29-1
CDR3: SVVGGVGYEQY

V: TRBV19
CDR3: ASSIETSGAYNEQF

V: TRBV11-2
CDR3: ASSYISGLSYEQY

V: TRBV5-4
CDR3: ASSLSYASSYNEQF

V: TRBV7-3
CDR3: ASSLKAGGYEQY

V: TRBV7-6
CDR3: ASSLVKRDRANEAF

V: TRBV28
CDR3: ASSPIPVHYEQY